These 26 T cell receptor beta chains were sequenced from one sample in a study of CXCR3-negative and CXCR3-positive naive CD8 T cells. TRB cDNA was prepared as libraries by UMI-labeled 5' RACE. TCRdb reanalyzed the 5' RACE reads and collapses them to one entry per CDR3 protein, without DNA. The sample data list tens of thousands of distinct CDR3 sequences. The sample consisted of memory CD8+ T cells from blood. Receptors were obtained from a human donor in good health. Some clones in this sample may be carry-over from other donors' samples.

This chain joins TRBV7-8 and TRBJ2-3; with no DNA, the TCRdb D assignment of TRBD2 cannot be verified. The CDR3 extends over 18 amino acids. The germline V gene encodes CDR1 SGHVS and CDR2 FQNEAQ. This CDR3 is CASSPLSAAGPSTDTQYF.

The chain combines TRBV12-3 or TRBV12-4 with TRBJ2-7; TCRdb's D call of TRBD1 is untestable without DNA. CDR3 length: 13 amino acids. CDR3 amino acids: CASSLEDSNEQYF.

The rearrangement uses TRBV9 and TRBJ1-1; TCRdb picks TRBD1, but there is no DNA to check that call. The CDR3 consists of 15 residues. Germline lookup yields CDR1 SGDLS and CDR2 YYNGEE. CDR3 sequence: CASSPEQGANTEAFF. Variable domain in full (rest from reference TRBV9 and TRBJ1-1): DSGVTQTPKHLITATGQRVTLRCSPRSGDLSVYWYQQSLDQGLQFLIQYYNGEERAKGNILERFSAQQFPDLHSELNLSSLELGDSALYFCASSPEQGANTEAFFGQGTRLTVV.

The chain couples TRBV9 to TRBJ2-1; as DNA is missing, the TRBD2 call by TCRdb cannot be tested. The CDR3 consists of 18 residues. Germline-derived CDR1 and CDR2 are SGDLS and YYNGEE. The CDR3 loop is CASSVAPGLAGGYNEQFF.

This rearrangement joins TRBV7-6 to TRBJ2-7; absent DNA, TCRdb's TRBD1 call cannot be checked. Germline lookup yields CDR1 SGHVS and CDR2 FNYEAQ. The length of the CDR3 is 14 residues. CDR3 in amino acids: CASSLGDTDYEQYF.

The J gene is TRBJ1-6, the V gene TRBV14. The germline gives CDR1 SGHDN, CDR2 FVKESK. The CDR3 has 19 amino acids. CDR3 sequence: CASSEIQNPTSSYNSPLHF. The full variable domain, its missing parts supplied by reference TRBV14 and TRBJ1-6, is EAGVTQFPSHSVIEKGQTVTLRCDPISGHDNLYWYRRVMGKEIKFLLHFVKESKQDESGMPNNRFLAERTGGTYSTLKVQPAELEDSGVYFCASSEIQNPTSSYNSPLHFGNGTRLTVT.

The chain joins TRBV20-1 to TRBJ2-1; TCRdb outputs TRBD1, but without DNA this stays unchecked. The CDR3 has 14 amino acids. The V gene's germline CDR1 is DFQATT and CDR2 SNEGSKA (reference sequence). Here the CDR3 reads CSADSGSSYNEQFF.

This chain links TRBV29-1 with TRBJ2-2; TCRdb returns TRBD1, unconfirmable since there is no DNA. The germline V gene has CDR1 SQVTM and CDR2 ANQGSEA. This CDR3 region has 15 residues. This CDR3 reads CSAWGRMTNTGELFF.

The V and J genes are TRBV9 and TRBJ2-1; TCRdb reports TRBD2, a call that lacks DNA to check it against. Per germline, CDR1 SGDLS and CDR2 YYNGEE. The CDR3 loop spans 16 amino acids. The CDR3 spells CASSVRDGDYYNEQFF.

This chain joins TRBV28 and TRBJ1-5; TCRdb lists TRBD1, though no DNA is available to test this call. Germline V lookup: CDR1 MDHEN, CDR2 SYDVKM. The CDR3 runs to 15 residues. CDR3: CASSFVRGPFQPQHF.

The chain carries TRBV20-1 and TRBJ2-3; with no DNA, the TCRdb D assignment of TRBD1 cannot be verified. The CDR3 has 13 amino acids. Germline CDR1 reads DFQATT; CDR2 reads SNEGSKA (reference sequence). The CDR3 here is CSAPPGLEDTQYF.

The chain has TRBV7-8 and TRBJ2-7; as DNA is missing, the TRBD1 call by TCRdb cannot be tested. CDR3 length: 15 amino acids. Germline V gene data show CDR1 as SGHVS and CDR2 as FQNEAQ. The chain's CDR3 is CASSMVRGPGDEQYF.

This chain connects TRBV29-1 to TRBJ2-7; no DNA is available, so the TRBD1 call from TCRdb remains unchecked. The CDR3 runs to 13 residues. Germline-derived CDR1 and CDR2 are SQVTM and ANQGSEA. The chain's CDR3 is CSVDGTLPSEQYF.

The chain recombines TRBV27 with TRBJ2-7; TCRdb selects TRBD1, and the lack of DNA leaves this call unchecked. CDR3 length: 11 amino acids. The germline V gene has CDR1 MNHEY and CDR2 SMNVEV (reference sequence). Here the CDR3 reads CASSNTGMQYF.

The CDR3 here is CSATGTSGGAGEQFF. This rearrangement joins TRBV20-1 to TRBJ2-1; absent DNA, TCRdb's TRBD2 call cannot be checked. The CDR3 length is 15 residues. Germline CDR1 reads DFQATT; CDR2 reads SNEGSKA (reference sequence).

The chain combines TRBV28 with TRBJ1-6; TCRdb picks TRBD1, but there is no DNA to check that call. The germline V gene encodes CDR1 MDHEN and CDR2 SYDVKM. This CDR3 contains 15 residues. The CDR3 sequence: CASSIPLTGDSPLHF.

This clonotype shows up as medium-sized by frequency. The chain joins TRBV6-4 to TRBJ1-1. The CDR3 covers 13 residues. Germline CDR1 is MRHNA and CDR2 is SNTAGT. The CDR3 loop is CASSDGDGTEAFF.

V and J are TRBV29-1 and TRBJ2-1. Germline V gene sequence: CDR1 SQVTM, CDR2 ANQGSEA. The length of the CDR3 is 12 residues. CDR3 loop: CSVGTDYNEQFF.

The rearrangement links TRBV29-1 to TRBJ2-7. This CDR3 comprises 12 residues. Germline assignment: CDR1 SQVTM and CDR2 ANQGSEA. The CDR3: CSVVDLTYEQYF.

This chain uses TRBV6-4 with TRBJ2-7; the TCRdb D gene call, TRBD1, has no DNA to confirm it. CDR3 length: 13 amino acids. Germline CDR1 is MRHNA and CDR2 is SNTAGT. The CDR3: CASSDTPDSPLYF.

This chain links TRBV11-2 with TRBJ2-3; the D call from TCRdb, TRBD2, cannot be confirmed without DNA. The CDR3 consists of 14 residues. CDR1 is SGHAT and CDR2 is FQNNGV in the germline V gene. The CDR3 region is CASSLRPIGDTQYF.

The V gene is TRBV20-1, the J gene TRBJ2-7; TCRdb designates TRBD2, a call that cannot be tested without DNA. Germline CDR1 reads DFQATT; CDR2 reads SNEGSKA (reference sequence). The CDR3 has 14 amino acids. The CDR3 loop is CSASIRGRGYEQYF.

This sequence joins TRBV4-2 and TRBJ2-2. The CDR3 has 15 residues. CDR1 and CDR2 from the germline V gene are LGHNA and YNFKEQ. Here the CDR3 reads CASSYGRTNTGELFF.

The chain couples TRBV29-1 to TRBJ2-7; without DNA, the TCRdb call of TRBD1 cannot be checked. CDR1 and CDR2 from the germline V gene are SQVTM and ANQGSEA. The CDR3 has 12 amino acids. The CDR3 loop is CSVETGPYEQYF.

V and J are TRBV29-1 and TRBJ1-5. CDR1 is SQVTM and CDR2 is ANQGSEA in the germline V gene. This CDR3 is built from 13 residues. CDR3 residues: CSVAVGSNQPQHF.

The CDR3 protein is CASSPTNTGELFF. J is TRBJ2-2 and V is TRBV6-4. CDR3 length equals 13 residues. CDR1 and CDR2 from the germline V gene are MRHNA and SNTAGT.